The source of this TCR beta chain is a study of technical replicates of blood from a few donors. This clone was picked up a small number of times. Clones were sequenced by immunoSEQ multiplex PCR, and TCRdb holds only the in-frame ones, with some missing. The sample includes around 80,000 clones, over 75% of them seen just once. V lost 3 bases, J lost 2 bases, and 4 bases stayed unmatched. CDR1 MNHEY and CDR2 SMNVEV come from the germline V gene (reference sequence). The CDR3 contains 15 residues. This receptor was obtained from a human donor in good health. Specimen: T cells isolated from PBMCs. The gene calls are TRBV27 and TRBJ2-7; 10 bases align to TRBD2. CDR3 bases: TGTGCCAGCAGTTTGGGTCTAGCGGGAGCCTACGAGCAGTACTTC. Translation gives CASSLGLAGAYEQYF.